This TCR beta chain was documented in a study of OX40 agonist ivuxolimab in advanced cancers. Looking at the study overall: Patients in the trial were receiving intravenous ivuxolimab every 2 weeks, at doses of 0.01 to 10 mg/kg. Antecedent anti-PD-1, anti-PD-L1 or anti-CTLA-4 therapy was permissible, with roughly 40% having received some.

CDR3 length: 16 amino acids. The V end was cut by 7 bases, the J end by 0 bases, with 13 bases between. The germline V gene has CDR1 SEHNR and CDR2 FQNEAQ (reference sequence). Produced via immunoSEQ multiplex PCR; TCRdb's table is partial and in-frame only. The sample gives around 35,000 clones, about 90% of which show up once; around 35% is in the top ten. Specimen: CD4+ or CD8+ T cells sorted from blood, collected in a trial of the OX40 agonist ivuxolimab. The chain carries TRBV7-9 and TRBJ2-6; weak D call: TRBD2 (5 bases). This TCR came from an adult with an advanced solid tumor such as melanoma, head and neck, liver or kidney cancer. This CDR3 is CASNNGLFSGANVLTF. CDR3 sequence (DNA): TGTGCCAGCAACAATGGACTGTTCTCTGGGGCCAACGTCCTGACTTTC.